Sequencing of this TCR beta chain was carried out in a study of neoadjuvant anti-PD-1 for oral cavity cancer. Study details: Around day 43, patients without progression received a fourth nivolumab dose before surgery.

The sample holds a few counts of this clone. Antigen specificity is unknown. These oral cavity squamous cell carcinomas were HPV-negative and locally advanced. The protocol was immunoSEQ multiplex PCR, while the TCRdb copy is restricted to in-frame clones and leaves out a portion. The profile shows about 6,700 clones, about 50% of them singletons. Broader study findings: Post-treatment tumors with larger preexisting clones showed more shrinkage.

V lost 8 bases and J lost 9, with 17 bases in between. Germline V gives CDR1 SNHLY, CDR2 FYNNEI. The CDR3 spans 12 residues. The sample consisted of tumor tissue, taken before nivolumab (anti-PD-1) treatment. The sequence came from a person between 40 and 85 years old with oral cavity squamous cell carcinoma. The gene calls are TRBV2 and TRBJ2-7; either TRBD1 or TRBD2 may fit D (5 bases each). The CDR3 bases are TGTGCCAGCGCCACCGGGACGGTTCTGCAGTACTTC. Translated, it gives CASATGTVLQYF.